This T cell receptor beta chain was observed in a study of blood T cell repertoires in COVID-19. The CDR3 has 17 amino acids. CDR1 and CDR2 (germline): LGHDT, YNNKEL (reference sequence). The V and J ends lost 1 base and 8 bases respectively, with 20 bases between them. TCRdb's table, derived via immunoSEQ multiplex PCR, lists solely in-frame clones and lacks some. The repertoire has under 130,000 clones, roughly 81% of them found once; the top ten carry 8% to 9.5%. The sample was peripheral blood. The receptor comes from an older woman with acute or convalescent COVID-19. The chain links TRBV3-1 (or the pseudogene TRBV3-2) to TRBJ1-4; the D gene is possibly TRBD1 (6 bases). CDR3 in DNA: TGTGCCAGCAGCCAAGTTCCTTCCAGGGGCCTGGGGGAAAAACTGTTTTTT. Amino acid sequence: CASSQVPSRGLGEKLFF.